The 18 T cell receptor beta chains given below trace back to one sample, sequenced in a study of shared clonotypes between healthy human individuals. Sequenced by immunoSEQ multiplex PCR; TCRdb stores in-frame clones only, minus some. The table records millions of clones, roughly 91% of them present only once. Naive-designated CD8 cells lacked CD45RO, were positively enriched for CCR7, and omitted terminally differentiated effector memory CD45RA+ cells. The sample taken for sequencing was naive CD8+ T cells from PBMCs. The receptors shown here come from a man aged 18-30 years in good health. Some clones in this sample may be carry-over from other donors' samples.

This rearrangement joins TRBV7-9 to TRBJ2-1; D not certain. The V gene lost 5 bases and the J gene lost 0 bases, with 14 bases spanning the gap. The V gene's germline CDR1 is SEHNR and CDR2 FQNEAQ (reference sequence). The CDR3 has 16 residues. This CDR3 is CASSDKYGNSYNEQFF. In DNA, the CDR3 is TGTGCCAGCAGCGACAAATACGGAAACTCCTACAATGAGCAGTTCTTC.

V gene TRBV19 combines with J gene TRBJ1-4; TRBD1 might be the D (6 bases). The V gene's germline CDR1 is LNHDA and CDR2 SQIVND (reference sequence). The CDR3 extends over 14 amino acids. V was pared by 5 bases and J by 8 bases, with 15 bases between. The CDR3 sequence is CASSEFRGGEKLFF. CDR3 sequence (DNA): TGTGCCAGTAGTGAGTTCAGGGGAGGCGAAAAACTGTTTTTT. Combining the CDR3 with reference TRBV19 and TRBJ1-4 gives the whole variable domain DGGITQSPKYLFRKEGQNVTLSCEQNLNHDAMYWYRQDPGQGLRLIYYSQIVNDFQKGDIAEGYSVSREKKESFPLTVTSAQKNPTAFYLCASSEFRGGEKLFFGSGTQLSVL.

This clone has a handful of counts. The chain uses TRBV25-1 and TRBJ1-2; D unresolved. Trimming pared 7 bases from V and 8 bases from J, leaving 14 bases between. The CDR3 loop spans 12 amino acids. Per the germline V gene, CDR1 is MGHDK and CDR2 is SYGVNS. CDR3: CASNGQNDGYTF. Written as DNA, the CDR3 is TGTGCCAGCAACGGCCAGAACGACGGCTACACCTTC.

J is TRBJ1-1 and V is TRBV28; D is undetermined. V was shortened by 3 bases and J by 0 bases, with 11 bases between the two germline ends. This CDR3 spans 15 amino acids. Looked up from germline, CDR1 is MDHEN and CDR2 is SYDVKM. The DNA for the CDR3 is TGTGCCAGCAGTTTGCGGGTTACCATGAACACTGAAGCTTTCTTT. This translates into CASSLRVTMNTEAFF.

The rearrangement links TRBV28 to TRBJ1-3; the match to TRBD1 covers 8 bases. Germline CDR1 reads MDHEN; CDR2 reads SYDVKM. The V segment lost 5 bases and the J segment 1 base; nucleotides outside the gene matches: 4. CDR3 length: 15 residues. The CDR3 region is CASSITGGSGNTIYF. CDR3 sequence (DNA): TGTGCCAGCAGTATCACAGGGGGATCTGGAAACACCATATATTTT.

The CDR3 is CASSEATSTRHEQYF. DNA of the CDR3: TGTGCCAGCAGTGAAGCGACCAGTACCCGCCACGAGCAGTACTTC. V gene TRBV2 combines with J gene TRBJ2-7, with D hard to call. CDR3 size: 15 residues. The V and J ends lost 0 bases and 5 bases respectively, with 14 bases between them. Looked up from germline, CDR1 is SNHLY and CDR2 is FYNNEI.

The genes are TRBV20-1 and TRBJ2-7; perhaps TRBD2 as D (6 bases). V was trimmed by 0 bases and J by 11 bases, leaving 11 bases between them. Germline loops: CDR1 DFQATT, CDR2 SNEGSKA (reference sequence). This CDR3 comprises 11 residues. The CDR3: CSARDLREKYF. The CDR3 bases are TGCAGTGCTAGAGATCTACGGGAGAAGTACTTC.

The rearrangement uses TRBV5-4 and TRBJ1-2, with unresolved D. Germline V gene sequence: CDR1 SGHNT, CDR2 YYREEE (reference sequence). This CDR3 has 12 residues. Deletions cut 0 bases from V and 10 bases from J, with 10 bases between. The CDR3 bases are TGTGCCAGCAGCTTGGCGGAAAACGACTACACCTTC. It yields the protein CASSLAENDYTF.

The rearrangement uses TRBV7-9 and TRBJ2-7, with a weak D call TRBD2 (6 bases). This CDR3 comprises 13 residues. V was trimmed by 8 bases and J by 5 bases, leaving 16 bases between them. Germline values: CDR1 SEHNR, CDR2 FQNEAQ (reference sequence). CDR3 nucleotides: TGTGCCAGCGATCGGGGGAGGAAGGACGAGCAGTACTTC. Translating gives CASDRGRKDEQYF.

The chain recombines TRBV9 with TRBJ2-3; D might be TRBD2 (5 bases). Trimming removed 3 bases at V and 9 bases at J, with 11 bases between. The germline V gene has CDR1 SGDLS and CDR2 YYNGEE. This CDR3 is 12 amino acids long. The DNA for the CDR3 is TGTGCCAGCAGCGGGGTCTCGGGGACGCAGTATTTT. Residues: CASSGVSGTQYF.

J is TRBJ2-7 and V is TRBV14; perhaps TRBD1 as D (6 bases). Trimming pared 4 bases from V and 0 bases from J, leaving 13 bases between. In germline, CDR1 is SGHDN, CDR2 FVKESK. The CDR3 totals 15 residues. CDR3 loop: CASSRYRDTSYEQYF. CDR3 in DNA: TGTGCCAGCAGCCGTTACCGGGACACCTCCTACGAGCAGTACTTC.

V gene TRBV7-9 combines with J gene TRBJ2-5; either TRBD1 or TRBD2 may supply D (5 bases each). The DNA matches TRBJ2-7 better at its end, which makes the J call doubtful. The CDR3 consists of 14 residues. CDR1 SEHNR and CDR2 FQNEAQ come from the germline V gene (reference sequence). CDR3 protein: CASSLRDRSYEQYF. The DNA of the CDR3 is TGTGCCAGCAGCCTCCGGGACCGCTCCTACGAGCAGTACTTC.

This CDR3 is CASQQVHGGHEKLFF. The CDR3 nucleotides are TGTGCCAGTCAGCAGGTTCATGGCGGACATGAAAAACTGTTTTTT. The genes are TRBV19 and TRBJ1-4; D unclear. This CDR3 is 15 amino acids long. Germline V gene data show CDR1 as LNHDA and CDR2 as SQIVND (reference sequence). Deletions cut 8 bases from V and 6 bases from J, with 19 bases between.

In this sample, this clone turned up once. The chain couples TRBV9 to TRBJ1-1, with TRBD1 as a possible D gene (5 bases). This CDR3 spans 15 amino acids. Germline V gene data show CDR1 as SGDLS and CDR2 as YYNGEE. Trimming shortened V by 0 bases and J by 3 bases, and 12 bases separated the two germline ends. The CDR3 DNA sequence: TGTGCCAGCAGCGTAGCTATTGGGGGAGACACTGAAGCTTTCTTT. Translating it yields CASSVAIGGDTEAFF.

The rearrangement joins TRBV19 to TRBJ2-6; D is unclear. The CDR3 is made up of 14 amino acids. The V and J ends lost 7 bases and 0 bases respectively, with 7 bases between them. Germline V CDR1 and CDR2: LNHDA, SQIVND (reference sequence). The CDR3 bases are TGTGCCAGTACGGCCCTCTCTGGGGCCAACGTCCTGACTTTC. Amino acids: CASTALSGANVLTF.

The chain recombines TRBV11-3 with TRBJ1-5; D gene uncertain. Per the germline V gene, CDR1 is SGHNT and CDR2 is YENEEA. The CDR3 runs to 14 residues. V was shortened by 3 bases and J by 5 bases, with 11 bases between the two germline ends. The CDR3 reads CASSFLLRDQPQHF. The CDR3 DNA reads TGTGCCAGCAGCTTTTTACTGAGGGATCAGCCCCAGCATTTT.

This chain joins TRBV18 and TRBJ1-1; 7 positions match TRBD1. CDR3 length: 13 residues. Germline V CDR1 and CDR2: KGHSH, LQKENI. V shed 4 bases, J shed 6 bases, and the junction held 5 bases outside the gene matches. In DNA form, the CDR3 reads TGTGCCAGCTCACGCACAGGGGACCCTGAAGCTTTCTTT. It is translated as CASSRTGDPEAFF.

This clone was seen only once. The chain combines TRBV4-1 with TRBJ2-5, with 11 positions matching TRBD2. The V and J ends lost 2 bases and 5 bases, in that order; junction bases with no gene match: 7. The germline gives CDR1 MGHRA, CDR2 YSYEKL. This CDR3 has 16 amino acids. CDR3 sequence: CASSQPGLAGGETQYF. The CDR3 coding sequence is TGCGCCAGCAGCCAACCGGGGCTAGCGGGAGGCGAGACCCAGTACTTC.